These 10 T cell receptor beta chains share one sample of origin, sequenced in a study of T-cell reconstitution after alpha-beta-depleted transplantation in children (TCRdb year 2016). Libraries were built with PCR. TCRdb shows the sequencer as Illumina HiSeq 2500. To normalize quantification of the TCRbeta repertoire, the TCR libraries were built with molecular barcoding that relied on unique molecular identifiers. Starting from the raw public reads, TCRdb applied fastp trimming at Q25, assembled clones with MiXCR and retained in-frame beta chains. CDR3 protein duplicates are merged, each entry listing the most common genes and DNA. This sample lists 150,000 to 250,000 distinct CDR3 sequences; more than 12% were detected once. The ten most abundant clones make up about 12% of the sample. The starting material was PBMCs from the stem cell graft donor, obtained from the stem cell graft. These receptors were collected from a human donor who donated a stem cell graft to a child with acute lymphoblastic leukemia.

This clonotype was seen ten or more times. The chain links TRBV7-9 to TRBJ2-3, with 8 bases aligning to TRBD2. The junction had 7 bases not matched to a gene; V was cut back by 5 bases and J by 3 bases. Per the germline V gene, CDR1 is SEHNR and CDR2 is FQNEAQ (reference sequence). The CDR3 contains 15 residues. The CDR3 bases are TGTGCCAGCAGCCAGAGCGGGAGAGGTACAGATACGCAGTATTTT. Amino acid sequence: CASSQSGRGTDTQYF.

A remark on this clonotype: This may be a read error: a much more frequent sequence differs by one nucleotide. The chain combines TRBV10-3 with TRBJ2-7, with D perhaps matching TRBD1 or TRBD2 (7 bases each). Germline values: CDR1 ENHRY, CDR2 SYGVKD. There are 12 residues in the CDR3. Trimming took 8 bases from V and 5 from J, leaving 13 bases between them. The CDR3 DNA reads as TGTGCCATCGATCCAGGGGGGGACGAGCAGTACTTC. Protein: CAIDPGGDEQYF.

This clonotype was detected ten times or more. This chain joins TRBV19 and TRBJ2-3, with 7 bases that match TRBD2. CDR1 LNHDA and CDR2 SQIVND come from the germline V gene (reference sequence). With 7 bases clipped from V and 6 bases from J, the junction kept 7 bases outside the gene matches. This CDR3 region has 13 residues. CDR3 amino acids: CASTLAGADTQYF. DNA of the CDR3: TGTGCCAGTACCCTCGCGGGAGCGGATACGCAGTATTTT.

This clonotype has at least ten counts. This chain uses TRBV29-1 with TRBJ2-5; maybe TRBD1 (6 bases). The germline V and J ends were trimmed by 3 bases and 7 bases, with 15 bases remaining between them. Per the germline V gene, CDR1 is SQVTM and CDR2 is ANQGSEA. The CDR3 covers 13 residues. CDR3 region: CSVDSAGARTQYF. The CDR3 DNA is TGCAGCGTTGACTCGGCAGGGGCTCGGACCCAGTACTTC.

The CDR3 nucleotides read TGTGCCAGCAGTTTAGGACTAGCGGGAGTTTCCACCGGGGAGCTGTTTTTT. This translates into CASSLGLAGVSTGELFF. The chain is built from TRBV12-3 or TRBV12-4 and TRBJ2-2, with 12 bases matching TRBD2. The CDR3 is 17 residues long. With V trimmed by 1 base and J by 4 bases, 4 bases remained unmatched.

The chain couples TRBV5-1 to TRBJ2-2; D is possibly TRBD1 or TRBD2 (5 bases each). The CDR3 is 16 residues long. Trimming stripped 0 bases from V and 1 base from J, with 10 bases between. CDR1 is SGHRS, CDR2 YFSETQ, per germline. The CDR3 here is CASSLAPGLNTGELFF. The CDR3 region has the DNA TGCGCCAGCAGCTTGGCCCCGGGGCTGAACACCGGGGAGCTGTTTTTT.

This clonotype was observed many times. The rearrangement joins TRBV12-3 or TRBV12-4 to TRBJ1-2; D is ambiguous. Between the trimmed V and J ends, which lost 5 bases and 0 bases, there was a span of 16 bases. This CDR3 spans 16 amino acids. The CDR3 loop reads CASSQTAELPNYGYTF. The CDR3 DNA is TGTGCCAGCAGTCAGACGGCCGAGCTCCCTAACTATGGCTACACCTTC.

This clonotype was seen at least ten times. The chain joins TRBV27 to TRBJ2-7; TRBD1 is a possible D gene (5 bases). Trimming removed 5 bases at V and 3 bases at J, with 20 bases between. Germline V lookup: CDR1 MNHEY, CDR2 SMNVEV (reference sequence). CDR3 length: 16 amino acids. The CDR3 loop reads CASSRPPGKLDYEQYF. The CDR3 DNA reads TGTGCCAGCAGTCGCCCCCCAGGGAAATTGGACTACGAGCAGTACTTC.

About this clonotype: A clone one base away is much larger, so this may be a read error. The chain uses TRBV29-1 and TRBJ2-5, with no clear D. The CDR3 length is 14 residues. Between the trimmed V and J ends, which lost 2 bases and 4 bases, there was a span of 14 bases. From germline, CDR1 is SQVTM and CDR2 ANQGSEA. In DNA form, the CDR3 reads TGCAGCGTTGAATTGGCCAGAAACCCAGAGACCCAGTACTTC. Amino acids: CSVELARNPETQYF.

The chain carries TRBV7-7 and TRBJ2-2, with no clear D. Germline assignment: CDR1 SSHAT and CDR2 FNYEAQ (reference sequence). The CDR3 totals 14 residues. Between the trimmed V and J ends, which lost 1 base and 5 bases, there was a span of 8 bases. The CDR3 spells CASSLGVETGELFF. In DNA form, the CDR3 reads TGTGCCAGCAGCTTAGGGGTGGAGACCGGGGAGCTGTTTTTT.